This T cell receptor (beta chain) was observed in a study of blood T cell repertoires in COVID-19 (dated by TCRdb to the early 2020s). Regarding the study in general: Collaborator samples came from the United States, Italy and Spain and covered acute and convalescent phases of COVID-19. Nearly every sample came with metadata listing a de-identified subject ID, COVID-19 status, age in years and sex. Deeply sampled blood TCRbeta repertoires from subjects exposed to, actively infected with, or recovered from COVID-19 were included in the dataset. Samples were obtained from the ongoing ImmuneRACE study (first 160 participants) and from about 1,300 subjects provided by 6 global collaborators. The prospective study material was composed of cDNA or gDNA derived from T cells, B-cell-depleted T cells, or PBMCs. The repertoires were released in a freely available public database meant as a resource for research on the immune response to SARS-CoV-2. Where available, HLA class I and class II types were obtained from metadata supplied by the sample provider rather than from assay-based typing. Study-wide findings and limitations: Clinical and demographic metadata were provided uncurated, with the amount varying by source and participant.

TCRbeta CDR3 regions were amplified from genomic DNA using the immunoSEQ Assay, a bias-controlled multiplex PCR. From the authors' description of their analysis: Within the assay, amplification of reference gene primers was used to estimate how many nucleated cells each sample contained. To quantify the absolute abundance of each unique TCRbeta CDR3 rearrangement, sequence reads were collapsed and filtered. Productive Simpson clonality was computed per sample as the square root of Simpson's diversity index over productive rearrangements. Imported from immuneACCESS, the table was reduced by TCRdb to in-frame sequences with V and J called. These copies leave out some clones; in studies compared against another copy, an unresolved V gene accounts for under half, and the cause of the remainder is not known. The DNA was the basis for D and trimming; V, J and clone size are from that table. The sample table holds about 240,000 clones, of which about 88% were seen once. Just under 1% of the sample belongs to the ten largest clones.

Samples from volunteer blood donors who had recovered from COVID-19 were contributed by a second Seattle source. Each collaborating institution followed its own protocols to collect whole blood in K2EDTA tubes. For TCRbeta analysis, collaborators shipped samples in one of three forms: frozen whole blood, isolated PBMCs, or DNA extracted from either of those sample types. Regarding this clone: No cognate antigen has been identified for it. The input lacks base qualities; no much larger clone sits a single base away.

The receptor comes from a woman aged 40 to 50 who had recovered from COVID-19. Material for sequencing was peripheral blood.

The nucleotides read TGTGCCTGGAGCTGGGGGCAGGGAAATGAAAAACTGTTTTTT. The encoded protein is CAWSWGQGNEKLFF. This chain is built from TRBV30 and TRBJ1-4; the D gene is possibly TRBD1, with 6 bases matching. Via the germline V gene (reference sequence), CDR1 is GTSNPN and CDR2 SVGIG. The CDR3, from cysteine to phenylalanine, totals 14 residues. Left in the record is the CDR3 DNA by itself, 42 bases read in frame from the first base. The junction carries 13 bases between V and J, which are trimmed by 3 bases and 5 bases respectively.